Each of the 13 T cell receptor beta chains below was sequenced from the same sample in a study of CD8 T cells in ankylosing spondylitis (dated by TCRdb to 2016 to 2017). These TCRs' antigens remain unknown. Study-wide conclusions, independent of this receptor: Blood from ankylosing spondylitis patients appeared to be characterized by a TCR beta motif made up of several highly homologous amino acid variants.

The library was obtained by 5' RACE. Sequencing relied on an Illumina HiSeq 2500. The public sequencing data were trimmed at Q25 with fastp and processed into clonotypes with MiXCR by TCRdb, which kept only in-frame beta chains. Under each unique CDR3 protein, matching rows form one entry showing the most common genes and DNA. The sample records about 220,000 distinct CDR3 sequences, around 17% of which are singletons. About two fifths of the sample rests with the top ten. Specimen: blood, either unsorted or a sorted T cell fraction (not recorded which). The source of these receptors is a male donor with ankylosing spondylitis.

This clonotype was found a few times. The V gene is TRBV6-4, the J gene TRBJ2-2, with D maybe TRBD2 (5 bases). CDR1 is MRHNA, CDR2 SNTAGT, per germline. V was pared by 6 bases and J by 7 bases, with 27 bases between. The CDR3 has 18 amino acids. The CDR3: CASSVQQAAKIRVGELFF. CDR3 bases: TGTGCCAGCAGCGTCCAACAAGCGGCCAAAATTCGGGTCGGGGAGCTGTTTTTT.

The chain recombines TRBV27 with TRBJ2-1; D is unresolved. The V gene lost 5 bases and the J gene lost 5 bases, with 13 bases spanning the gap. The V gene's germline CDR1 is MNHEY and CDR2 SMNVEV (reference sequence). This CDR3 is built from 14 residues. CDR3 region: CASSAPGPDNEQFF. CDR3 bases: TGTGCCAGCAGTGCACCGGGCCCCGACAATGAGCAGTTCTTC.

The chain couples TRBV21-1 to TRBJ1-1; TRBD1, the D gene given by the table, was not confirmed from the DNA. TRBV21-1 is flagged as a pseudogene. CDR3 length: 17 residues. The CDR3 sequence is CASSKLGQGATKYEAFF. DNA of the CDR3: TGTGCCAGCAGCAAACTGGGACAGGGGGCAACGAAATATGAAGCTTTCTTT.

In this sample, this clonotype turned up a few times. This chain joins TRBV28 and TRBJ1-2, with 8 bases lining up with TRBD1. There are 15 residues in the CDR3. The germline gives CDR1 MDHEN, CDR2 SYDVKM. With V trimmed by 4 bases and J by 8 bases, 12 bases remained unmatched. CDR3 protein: CASSSTLDRVEGYTF. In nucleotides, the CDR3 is TGTGCCAGCAGTTCCACCCTGGACAGGGTCGAGGGCTACACCTTC.

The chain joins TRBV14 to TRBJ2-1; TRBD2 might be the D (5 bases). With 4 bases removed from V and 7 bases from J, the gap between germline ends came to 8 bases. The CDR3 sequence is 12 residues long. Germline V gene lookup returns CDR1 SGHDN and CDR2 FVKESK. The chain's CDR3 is CASSLPGNEQFF. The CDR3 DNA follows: TGTGCCAGCAGCCTCCCGGGGAATGAGCAGTTCTTC.

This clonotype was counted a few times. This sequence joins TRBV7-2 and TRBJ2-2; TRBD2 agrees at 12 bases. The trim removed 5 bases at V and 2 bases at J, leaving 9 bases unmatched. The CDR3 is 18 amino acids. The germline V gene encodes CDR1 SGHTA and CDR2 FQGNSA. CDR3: CASSVSSGRAANTGELFF. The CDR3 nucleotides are TGTGCCAGCAGCGTATCTAGCGGGAGGGCCGCAAACACCGGGGAGCTGTTTTTT.

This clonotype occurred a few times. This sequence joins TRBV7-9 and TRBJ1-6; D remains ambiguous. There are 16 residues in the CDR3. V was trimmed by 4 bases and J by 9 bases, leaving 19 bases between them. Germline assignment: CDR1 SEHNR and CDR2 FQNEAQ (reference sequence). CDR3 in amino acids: CASSSTEGSHGSPLHF. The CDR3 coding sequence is TGTGCCAGCAGCTCAACTGAGGGCAGCCACGGTTCACCCCTCCACTTT.

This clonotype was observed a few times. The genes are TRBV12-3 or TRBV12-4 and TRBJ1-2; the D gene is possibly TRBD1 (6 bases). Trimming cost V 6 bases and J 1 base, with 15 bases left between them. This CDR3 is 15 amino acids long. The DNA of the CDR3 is TGTGCCAGCAGAAATTACAGGGCGGATAACTATGGCTACACCTTC. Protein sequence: CASRNYRADNYGYTF.

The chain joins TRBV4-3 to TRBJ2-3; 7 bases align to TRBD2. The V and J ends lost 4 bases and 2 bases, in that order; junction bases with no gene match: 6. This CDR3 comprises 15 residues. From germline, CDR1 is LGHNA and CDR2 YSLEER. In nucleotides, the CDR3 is TGCGCCAGCAGCCTAGGACTAGGGTCCACAGATACGCAGTATTTT. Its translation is CASSLGLGSTDTQYF.

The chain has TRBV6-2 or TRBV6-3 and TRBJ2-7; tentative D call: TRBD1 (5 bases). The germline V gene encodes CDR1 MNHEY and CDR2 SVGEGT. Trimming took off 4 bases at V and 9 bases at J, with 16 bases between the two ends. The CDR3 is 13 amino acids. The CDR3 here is CASSFQGPDGQYF. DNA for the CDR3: TGTGCCAGCAGTTTCCAGGGCCCCGATGGGCAGTACTTC.

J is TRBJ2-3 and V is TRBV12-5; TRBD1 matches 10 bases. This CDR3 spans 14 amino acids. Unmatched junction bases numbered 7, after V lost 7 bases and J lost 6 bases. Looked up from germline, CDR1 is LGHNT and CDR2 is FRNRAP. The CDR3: CASAWTGGGDTQYF. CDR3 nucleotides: TGTGCTAGTGCCTGGACAGGGGGTGGGGATACGCAGTATTTT. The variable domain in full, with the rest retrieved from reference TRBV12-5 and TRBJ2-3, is DARVTQTPRHKVTEMGQEVTMRCQPILGHNTVFWYRQTMMQGLELLAYFRNRAPLDDSGMPKDRFSAEMPDATLATLKIQPSEPRDSAVYFCASAWTGGGDTQYFGPGTRLTVL.

For the CDR3, the DNA is TGTGCCAGTAGTATGGTAGCGGGGGCGCTCAATGAGCAGTTCTTC. This codes for CASSMVAGALNEQFF. The V and J genes are TRBV19 and TRBJ2-1; TRBD2 matches at 9 bases. The germline gives CDR1 LNHDA, CDR2 SQIVND (reference sequence). With 3 bases clipped from V and 6 bases from J, the junction kept 6 bases outside the gene matches. The CDR3 is 15 amino acids.

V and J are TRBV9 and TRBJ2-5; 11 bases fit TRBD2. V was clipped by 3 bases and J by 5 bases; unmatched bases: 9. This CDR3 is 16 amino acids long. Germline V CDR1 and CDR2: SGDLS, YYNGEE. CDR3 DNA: TGTGCCAGCAGCGGAGTTACTAGCGGGAGTGGGGAGACCCAGTACTTC. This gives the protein CASSGVTSGSGETQYF.